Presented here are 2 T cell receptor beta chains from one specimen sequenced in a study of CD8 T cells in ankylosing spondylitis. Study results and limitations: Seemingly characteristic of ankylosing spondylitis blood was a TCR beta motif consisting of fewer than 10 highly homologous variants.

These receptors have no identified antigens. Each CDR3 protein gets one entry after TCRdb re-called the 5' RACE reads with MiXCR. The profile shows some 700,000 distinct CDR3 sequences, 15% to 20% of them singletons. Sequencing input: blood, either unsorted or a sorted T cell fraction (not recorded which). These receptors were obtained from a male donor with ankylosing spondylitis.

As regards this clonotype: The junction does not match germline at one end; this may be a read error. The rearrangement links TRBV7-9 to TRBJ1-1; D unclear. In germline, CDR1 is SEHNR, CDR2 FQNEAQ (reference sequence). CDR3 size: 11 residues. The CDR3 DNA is TGTGCCAGCAGCTTAGCGAATGAAGCTTTATTT. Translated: CASSLANEALF.

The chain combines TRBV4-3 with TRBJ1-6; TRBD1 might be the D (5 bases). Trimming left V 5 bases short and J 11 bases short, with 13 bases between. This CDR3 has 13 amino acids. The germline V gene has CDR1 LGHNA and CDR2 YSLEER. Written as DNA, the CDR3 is TGCGCCAGCAGCGAACCGGGACTACCACCCCTCCACTTT. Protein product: CASSEPGLPPLHF.